This T cell receptor (beta chain) was documented in a study of cytomegalovirus exposure and HLA in healthy donors. Trimming cost V 1 base and J 2 bases, with 5 bases left between them. From germline, CDR1 is SGHNT and CDR2 YENEEA. This CDR3 is built from 13 residues. PCR used 60 Vbeta primers and 13 Jbeta primers. The repertoire was sequenced with immunoSEQ multiplex PCR; TCRdb's copy has only in-frame clones and lacks some. The sample includes around 140,000 clones, around four fifths of them seen just once. The rearrangement links TRBV11-3 to TRBJ1-1, with D unclear. Source material: PBMCs. This TCR was recovered from a woman between 50 and 59 years old in good health and CMV-seropositive. CDR3 sequence (DNA): TGTGCCAGCAGCTTAGGGACTAACACTGAAGCTTTCTTT. Translation gives CASSLGTNTEAFF.